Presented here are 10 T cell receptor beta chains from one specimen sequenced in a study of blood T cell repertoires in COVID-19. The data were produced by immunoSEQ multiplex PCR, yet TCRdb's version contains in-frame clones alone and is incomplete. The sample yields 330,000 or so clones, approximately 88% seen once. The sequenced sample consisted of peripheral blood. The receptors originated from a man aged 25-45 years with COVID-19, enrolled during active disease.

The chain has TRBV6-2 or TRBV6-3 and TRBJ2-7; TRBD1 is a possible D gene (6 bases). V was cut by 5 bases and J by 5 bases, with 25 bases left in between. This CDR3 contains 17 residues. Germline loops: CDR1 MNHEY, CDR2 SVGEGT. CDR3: CASSPHSPTGGVHEQYF. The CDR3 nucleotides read TGTGCCAGCAGTCCCCACTCGCCGACAGGTGGTGTCCACGAGCAGTACTTC.

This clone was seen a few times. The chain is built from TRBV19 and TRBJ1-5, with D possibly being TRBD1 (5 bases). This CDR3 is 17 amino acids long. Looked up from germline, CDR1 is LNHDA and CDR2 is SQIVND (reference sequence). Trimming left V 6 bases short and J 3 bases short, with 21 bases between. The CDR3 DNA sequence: TGTGCCAGTAGCGGAATCACATTGGGACTGATCAATCAGCCCCAGCATTTT. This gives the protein CASSGITLGLINQPQHF.

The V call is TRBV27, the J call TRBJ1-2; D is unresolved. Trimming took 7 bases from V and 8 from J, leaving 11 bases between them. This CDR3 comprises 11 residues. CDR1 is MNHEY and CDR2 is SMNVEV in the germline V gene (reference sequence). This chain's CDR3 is CASTASRGYTF. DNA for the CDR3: TGTGCCAGCACAGCCTCTAGGGGCTACACCTTC.

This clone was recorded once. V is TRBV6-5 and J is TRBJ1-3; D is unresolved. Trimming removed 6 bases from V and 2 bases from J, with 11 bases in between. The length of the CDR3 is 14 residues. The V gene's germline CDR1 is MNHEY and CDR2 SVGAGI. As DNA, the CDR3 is TGTGCCAGCAGGGGCGCAGGAACTGGAAACACCATATATTTT. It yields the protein CASRGAGTGNTIYF.

CDR3 nucleotide sequence: TGTGCCAGCAGCGGGACTTTCCGCTCCTACAATGAGCAGTTCTTC. Amino acids: CASSGTFRSYNEQFF. V usage is TRBV7-9 and J usage is TRBJ2-1; perhaps TRBD2 as D (6 bases). The CDR3 has 15 residues. Trimming removed 5 bases from V and 0 bases from J, with 11 bases in between. Germline V gene data show CDR1 as SEHNR and CDR2 as FQNEAQ (reference sequence).

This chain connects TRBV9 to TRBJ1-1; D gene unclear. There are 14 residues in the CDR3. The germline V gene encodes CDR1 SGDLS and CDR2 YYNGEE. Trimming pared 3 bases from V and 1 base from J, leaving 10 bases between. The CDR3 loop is CASSAHTSNTEAFF. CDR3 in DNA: TGTGCCAGCAGCGCGCACACCTCGAACACTGAAGCTTTCTTT.

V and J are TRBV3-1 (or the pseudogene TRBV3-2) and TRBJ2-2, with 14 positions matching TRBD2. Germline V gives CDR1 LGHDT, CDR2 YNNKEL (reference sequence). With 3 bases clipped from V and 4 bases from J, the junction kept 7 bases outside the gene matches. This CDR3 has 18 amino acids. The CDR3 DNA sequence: TGTGCCAGCAGCCACCGACTAGCGGGGGGGCCAGGCACCGGGGAGCTGTTTTTT. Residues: CASSHRLAGGPGTGELFF.

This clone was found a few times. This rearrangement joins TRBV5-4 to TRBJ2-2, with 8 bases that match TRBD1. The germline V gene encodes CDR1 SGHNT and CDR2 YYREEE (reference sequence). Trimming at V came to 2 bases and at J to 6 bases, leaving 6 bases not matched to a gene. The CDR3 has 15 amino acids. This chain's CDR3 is CASSFFDRGSGELFF. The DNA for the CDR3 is TGTGCCAGCAGCTTCTTTGACAGGGGATCCGGGGAGCTGTTTTTT. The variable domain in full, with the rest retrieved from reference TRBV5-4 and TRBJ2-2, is ETGVTQSPTHLIKTRGQQVTLRCSSQSGHNTVSWYQQALGQGPQFIFQYYREEENGRGNFPPRFSGLQFPNYSSELNVNALELDDSALYLCASSFFDRGSGELFFGEGSRLTVL.

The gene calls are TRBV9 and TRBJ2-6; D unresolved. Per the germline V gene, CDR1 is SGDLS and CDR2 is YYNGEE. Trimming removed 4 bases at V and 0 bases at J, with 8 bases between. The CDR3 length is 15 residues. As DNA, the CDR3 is TGTGCCAGCAGCTTTTTGGCCTCTGGGGCCAACGTCCTGACTTTC. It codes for CASSFLASGANVLTF.

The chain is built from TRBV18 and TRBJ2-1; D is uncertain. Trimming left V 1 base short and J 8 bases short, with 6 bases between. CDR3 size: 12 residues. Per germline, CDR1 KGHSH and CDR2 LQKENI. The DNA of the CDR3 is TGTGCCAGCTCACCACAGCTGGATGAGCAGTTCTTC. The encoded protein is CASSPQLDEQFF.